This TCR beta chain originates from a study of spatial heterogeneity in lung cancer. V gave up 9 bases and J gave up 0 bases; unmatched junction bases: 7. Germline V lookup: CDR1 SNHLY, CDR2 FYNNEI. The CDR3 contains 14 residues. Only a few counts were recorded for this clonotype. The antigen is unknown. Study-wide findings and caveats: Expanded tumor TCRs that were ubiquitous appeared in blood more at resection than follow-up.

Time point reported: sample taken at primary tumor resection. Sequencing was performed on whole RNA extracted from tumor and nontumor lung tissue, or from frozen PBMC, and the material was left unsorted. The cohort: over 65 early-stage, untreated non-small cell lung cancer patients. Individual TCR cDNA molecules each bore their own unique molecular identifier. TCRdb re-analysed the 5' RACE reads in MiXCR, keeping a single row per CDR3 protein. The sample holds more than 45,000 distinct CDR3 sequences, roughly 5% seen once. The chain has TRBV2 and TRBJ2-7; 8 positions match TRBD2. The origin of this receptor is a male donor with early-stage non-small cell lung cancer. The sample here was PBMCs, taken at surgery. This chain's CDR3 is CARRRSGSSYEQYF. The CDR3 bases are TGTGCCAGACGGCGGAGCGGGAGCTCCTACGAGCAGTACTTC.